The 7 T cell receptor beta chains listed next were all sequenced from one sample in a study of blood T cell repertoires in COVID-19. Using immunoSEQ multiplex PCR, the repertoire was profiled, and TCRdb retains in-frame clones only, with some absent. Seen here are about 150,000 clones, 84% observed once, and the top ten hold more than 2%. The sequencing input was peripheral blood. The receptors shown here come from a man in his 70s with acute or convalescent COVID-19.

The chain employs TRBV29-1 and TRBJ2-7; D unresolved. V dropped 4 bases and J dropped 0 bases, with 10 bases sitting between them. The V gene's germline CDR1 is SQVTM and CDR2 ANQGSEA. The CDR3 contains 13 residues. The CDR3 DNA follows: TGCAGCGTTGGTCGCGGAAACTCCTACGAGCAGTACTTC. Protein product: CSVGRGNSYEQYF.

The chain combines TRBV7-3 with TRBJ1-1; TRBD1 matches at 7 bases. Germline assignment: CDR1 SGHTA and CDR2 FQGTGA. The CDR3 length is 15 residues. Trimming took 5 bases from V and 1 from J; bases not matched to a gene: 7. This CDR3 is CASSPHRGPNTEAFF. The CDR3, as DNA: TGTGCCAGCAGCCCCCACAGGGGTCCGAACACTGAAGCTTTCTTT.

The chain carries TRBV19 and TRBJ1-3, with TRBD1 identical over 8 bases. This CDR3 spans 16 amino acids. Trimming cost V 3 bases and J 0 bases; bases outside gene matches: 4. Germline values: CDR1 LNHDA, CDR2 SQIVND (reference sequence). Written as DNA, the CDR3 is TGTGCCAGTAGTATCCCTGGACAGGGCTCTGGAAACACCATATATTTT. This encodes CASSIPGQGSGNTIYF.

This rearrangement joins TRBV11-2 to TRBJ1-1; D may be TRBD1 (5 bases). From germline, CDR1 is SGHAT and CDR2 FQNNGV. CDR3 length: 15 amino acids. Trimming cost V 5 bases and J 5 bases, with 18 bases left between them. CDR3 in DNA: TGTGCCAGCAGCCTGGGACTTCCCCGGGGGACTGAAGCTTTCTTT. It encodes CASSLGLPRGTEAFF.

J is TRBJ1-2 and V is TRBV15, with D unclear. This CDR3 region has 12 residues. Germline V gives CDR1 LNHNV, CDR2 YYDKDF (reference sequence). Trimming took off 0 bases at V and 8 bases at J, with 7 bases between the two ends. CDR3 amino acids: CATSRDFMGYTF. As DNA, the CDR3 is TGTGCCACCAGCAGAGATTTCATGGGCTACACCTTC.

This clone was found a few times. The chain couples TRBV6-1 to TRBJ2-5; 8 nucleotides line up with TRBD2. The CDR3 contains 16 residues. Per germline, CDR1 MNHNS and CDR2 SASEGT. The J segment lost 7 bases and the V segment lost 2 bases, leaving 12 bases of the junction unmatched. The CDR3 region has the DNA TGTGCCAGCAGTGAATTCGGCGGGAGGTCTGGGATGACCCAGTACTTC. It yields the protein CASSEFGGRSGMTQYF.

The J gene is TRBJ2-7, the V gene TRBV2; 8 bases map to TRBD1. After removal of 1 base from V and 2 bases from J, the junction contained 4 bases not matched to a gene. The CDR3 sequence is 15 residues long. Germline CDR1 and CDR2: SNHLY and FYNNEI. Here the CDR3 reads CASSEGTGTAYEQYF. The DNA of the CDR3 is TGTGCCAGCAGTGAAGGGACAGGGACCGCCTACGAGCAGTACTTC.